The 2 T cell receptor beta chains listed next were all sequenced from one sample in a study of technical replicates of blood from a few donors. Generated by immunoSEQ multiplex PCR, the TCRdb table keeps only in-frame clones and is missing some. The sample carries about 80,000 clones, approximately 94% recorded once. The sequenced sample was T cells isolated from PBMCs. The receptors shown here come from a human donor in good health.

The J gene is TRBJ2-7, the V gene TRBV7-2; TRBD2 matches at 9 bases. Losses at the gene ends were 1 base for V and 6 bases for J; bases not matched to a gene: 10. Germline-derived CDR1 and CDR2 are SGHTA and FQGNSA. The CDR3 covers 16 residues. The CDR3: CASSLVGSGSPSEQYF. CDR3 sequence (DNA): TGTGCCAGCAGCTTAGTAGGTAGCGGGAGTCCCAGCGAGCAGTACTTC.

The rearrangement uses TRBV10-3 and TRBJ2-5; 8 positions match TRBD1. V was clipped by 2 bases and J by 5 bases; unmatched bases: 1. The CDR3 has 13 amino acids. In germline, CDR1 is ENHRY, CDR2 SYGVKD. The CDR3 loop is CAISETGGETQYF. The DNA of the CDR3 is TGTGCCATCAGTGAGACAGGGGGTGAGACCCAGTACTTC.